Shown below are 21 T cell receptor beta chains from a single sample sequenced in a study of shared clonotypes between healthy human individuals. It was CD45RO-negative cells, positively selected for CCR7, that made up naive CD8 cells, with terminally differentiated effector memory CD45RA+ cells excluded. Libraries were prepared by immunoSEQ multiplex PCR; TCRdb keeps only in-frame clonotypes and omits some of them. In the table there are about 2 million clones, roughly 95% of which are singletons. Material for sequencing was naive CD8+ T cells sorted from blood. The receptors stem from a man in his late teens or twenties in good health.

The chain links TRBV5-4 to TRBJ1-1; D call uncertain. From germline, CDR1 is SGHNT and CDR2 YYREEE (reference sequence). V was pared by 6 bases and J by 4 bases, with 13 bases between. This CDR3 region has 13 residues. CDR3 DNA sequence: TGTGCCAGCACCCGGGAGTTGGCCACTGAAGCTTTCTTT. Its protein product is CASTRELATEAFF.

The CDR3: CASSPPGTEAFF. The CDR3 bases are TGCGCCAGCAGCCCACCTGGCACTGAAGCTTTCTTT. The chain couples TRBV5-1 to TRBJ1-1; D is undetermined. This CDR3 spans 12 amino acids. Germline V CDR1 and CDR2: SGHRS, YFSETQ. V was clipped by 4 bases and J by 4 bases, with 8 bases between them.

The chain uses TRBV11-2 and TRBJ1-3; D is perhaps TRBD1 (5 bases). Germline CDR1 reads SGHAT; CDR2 reads FQNNGV. The CDR3 has 16 residues. Trimming removed 10 bases at V and 7 bases at J, with 26 bases between. The CDR3 protein is CATAFRSRGEGNTIYF. CDR3 in DNA: TGTGCCACCGCCTTCCGTTCCCGGGGGGAGGGGAACACCATATATTTT.

This clone has just one count. The J gene is TRBJ1-1, the V gene TRBV4-1; TRBD1 matches at 8 bases. Germline values: CDR1 MGHRA, CDR2 YSYEKL. There are 16 residues in the CDR3. J gave up 2 bases and V 2 bases, and 7 bases lay outside the gene matches. CDR3 bases: TGCGCCAGCAGCCAACTACCCCCAGGGGGCAACACTGAAGCTTTCTTT. Encoded protein: CASSQLPPGGNTEAFF.

The gene calls are TRBV2 and TRBJ1-6; D remains unclear. The CDR3 is 13 amino acids. Germline loops: CDR1 SNHLY, CDR2 FYNNEI. Trimming took off 0 bases at V and 8 bases at J, with 5 bases between the two ends. The DNA of the CDR3 is TGTGCCAGCAGTGAAGCGCACGATTCACCCCTCCACTTT. Amino acid sequence: CASSEAHDSPLHF.

The chain recombines TRBV2 with TRBJ1-2; unclear D gene. V was clipped by 3 bases and J by 1 base, with 9 bases between them. The CDR3 contains 14 residues. Germline V gene sequence: CDR1 SNHLY, CDR2 FYNNEI. The CDR3 loop is CASSESLYNYGYTF. The CDR3 DNA follows: TGTGCCAGCAGTGAGAGTTTGTATAACTATGGCTACACCTTC. Combining the CDR3 with reference TRBV2 and TRBJ1-2 gives the whole variable domain EPEVTQTPSHQVTQMGQEVILRCVPISNHLYFYWYRQILGQKVEFLVSFYNNEISEKSEIFDDQFSVERPDGSNFTLKIRSTKLEDSAMYFCASSESLYNYGYTFGSGTRLTVV.

The chain employs TRBV7-9 and TRBJ1-5, with TRBD1 matching over 7 bases. The CDR3 totals 15 residues. CDR1 is SEHNR, CDR2 FQNEAQ, per germline (reference sequence). Trimming removed 5 bases from V and 8 bases from J; junction bases left unmatched: 12. CDR3 amino acids: CASSLGTAGREPQHF. The CDR3 DNA reads TGTGCCAGCAGCCTTGGGACAGCGGGCCGGGAGCCCCAGCATTTT.

The chain employs TRBV30 and TRBJ2-7; 9 bases map to TRBD1. The CDR3 is made up of 15 amino acids. Per the germline V gene, CDR1 is GTSNPN and CDR2 is SVGIG (reference sequence). Trimming at V came to 5 bases and at J to 1 base, leaving 9 bases not matched to a gene. CDR3 protein: CAWSQGQGYSYEQYF. CDR3 DNA sequence: TGTGCCTGGTCTCAGGGACAGGGATATTCCTACGAGCAGTACTTC.

The genes are TRBV4-1 and TRBJ2-3; TRBD2 is a possible D gene (5 bases). This CDR3 region has 18 residues. Germline V CDR1 and CDR2: MGHRA, YSYEKL. V lost 1 base and J lost 5, with 22 bases in between. CDR3 DNA: TGCGCCAGCAGCCAAGTGGGGTTGAGCGGCAATTCTAGAGATACGCAGTATTTT. The encoded protein is CASSQVGLSGNSRDTQYF.

This sequence joins TRBV9 and TRBJ2-7; TRBD2 is a possible D gene (7 bases). The germline V gene encodes CDR1 SGDLS and CDR2 YYNGEE. The CDR3 length is 16 residues. V was pared by 3 bases and J by 5 bases, with 21 bases between. The CDR3 DNA sequence: TGTGCCAGCAGCGCCTCCGGGGGCGGGGGTTTCGACGAGCAGTACTTC. Translating it yields CASSASGGGGFDEQYF. Complete variable domain (other parts from reference TRBV9 and TRBJ2-7): DSGVTQTPKHLITATGQRVTLRCSPRSGDLSVYWYQQSLDQGLQFLIQYYNGEERAKGNILERFSAQQFPDLHSELNLSSLELGDSALYFCASSASGGGGFDEQYFGPGTRLTVT.

The chain combines TRBV13 with TRBJ2-7; D is uncertain. Germline V gene lookup returns CDR1 PRHDT and CDR2 FYEKMQ (reference sequence). The CDR3 is 12 amino acids. Trimming shortened V by 2 bases and J by 2 bases, and 4 bases separated the two germline ends. CDR3: CASSLTAYEQYF. The CDR3 DNA sequence: TGTGCCAGCAGCTTAACAGCCTACGAGCAGTACTTC.

The V and J genes are TRBV7-9 and TRBJ1-2; weak D call: TRBD1 (5 bases). Per germline, CDR1 SEHNR and CDR2 FQNEAQ (reference sequence). Trimming cost V 1 base and J 7 bases, with 13 bases left between them. This CDR3 has 14 amino acids. The CDR3 DNA is TGTGCCAGCAGCTTAGGTGGGACCGGGTTTGGCTACACCTTC. Protein product: CASSLGGTGFGYTF.

The chain recombines TRBV7-2 with TRBJ1-1; no clear D. CDR1 and CDR2 (germline): SGHTA, FQGNSA. The CDR3 runs to 14 residues. The V and J ends lost 4 bases and 7 bases respectively, with 16 bases between them. CDR3: CASSSGVRGVEAFF. The DNA of the CDR3 is TGTGCCAGCAGCTCCGGGGTTCGTGGAGTTGAAGCTTTCTTT.

This chain uses TRBV11-2 with TRBJ1-2; D uncertain. The CDR3 loop spans 12 amino acids. Germline assignment: CDR1 SGHAT and CDR2 FQNNGV. V was pared by 0 bases and J by 5 bases, with 4 bases between. CDR3 coding DNA: TGTGCCAGCAGCTTAGACTTGTATGGCTACACCTTC. This codes for CASSLDLYGYTF.

V usage is TRBV11-2 and J usage is TRBJ1-1, with D possibly TRBD1 on 5 matching bases. The CDR3 extends over 13 amino acids. CDR1 is SGHAT, CDR2 FQNNGV, per germline. The V and J ends lost 4 bases and 7 bases respectively, with 13 bases between them. CDR3 in amino acids: CASSSNAGDEAFF. Here the CDR3 DNA reads TGTGCCAGCAGCTCCAACGCGGGGGATGAAGCTTTCTTT.

This chain joins TRBV6-1 and TRBJ2-4; 8 bases fit TRBD1. Looked up from germline, CDR1 is MNHNS and CDR2 is SASEGT. V lost 5 bases and J lost 9; bases outside the gene matches: 9. This CDR3 is built from 14 residues. This chain's CDR3 is CASSPGTGESIQYF. The CDR3 nucleotides read TGTGCCAGCAGTCCCGGGACAGGAGAATCCATTCAGTACTTC.

This rearrangement joins TRBV27 to TRBJ2-2; 8 bases are shared with TRBD2. Unmatched junction bases numbered 11, after V lost 2 bases and J lost 0 bases. Germline CDR1 MNHEY, CDR2 SMNVEV (reference sequence). The CDR3 has 19 amino acids. The CDR3 spells CASSLDSSASGSNTGELFF. The CDR3 coding sequence is TGTGCCAGCAGTTTAGATTCATCGGCTAGCGGGTCGAACACCGGGGAGCTGTTTTTT.

The chain carries TRBV27 and TRBJ2-2; TRBD1 matches at 11 bases. The germline CDR1 and CDR2 sequences are MNHEY and SMNVEV (reference sequence). This CDR3 region has 16 residues. Trimming took 7 bases from V and 5 from J; bases not matched to a gene: 9. CDR3 residues: CASTPRTGGQTGELFF. The DNA for the CDR3 is TGTGCCAGCACCCCGAGGACAGGGGGCCAAACCGGGGAGCTGTTTTTT.

The V and J genes are TRBV7-9 and TRBJ1-2; D remains unclear. This CDR3 spans 16 amino acids. Trimming left V 1 base short and J 0 bases short, with 12 bases between. Germline V gene sequence: CDR1 SEHNR, CDR2 FQNEAQ (reference sequence). The CDR3 bases are TGTGCCAGCAGCTTAGTGAACATGTTAGCTAACTATGGCTACACCTTC. Its translation: CASSLVNMLANYGYTF.

The chain joins TRBV7-2 to TRBJ2-1, with 8 nucleotides matching TRBD2. Germline V lookup: CDR1 SGHTA, CDR2 FQGNSA. J gave up 8 bases and V 0 bases, and 6 bases lay outside the gene matches. This CDR3 comprises 15 residues. For the CDR3, the DNA is TGTGCCAGCAGCTTAGCTGTTAGCGGGATGGATGAGCAGTTCTTC. This gives the protein CASSLAVSGMDEQFF.

J is TRBJ1-2 and V is TRBV28; tentative D call: TRBD1 (6 bases). There are 16 residues in the CDR3. Germline V CDR1 and CDR2: MDHEN, SYDVKM. Deletions cut 5 bases from V and 6 bases from J, with 22 bases between. The CDR3 nucleotides are TGTGCCAGCAGTCCCAGGGCAGGGGCCCAGTTTAATGGCTACACCTTC. Translated, it gives CASSPRAGAQFNGYTF.